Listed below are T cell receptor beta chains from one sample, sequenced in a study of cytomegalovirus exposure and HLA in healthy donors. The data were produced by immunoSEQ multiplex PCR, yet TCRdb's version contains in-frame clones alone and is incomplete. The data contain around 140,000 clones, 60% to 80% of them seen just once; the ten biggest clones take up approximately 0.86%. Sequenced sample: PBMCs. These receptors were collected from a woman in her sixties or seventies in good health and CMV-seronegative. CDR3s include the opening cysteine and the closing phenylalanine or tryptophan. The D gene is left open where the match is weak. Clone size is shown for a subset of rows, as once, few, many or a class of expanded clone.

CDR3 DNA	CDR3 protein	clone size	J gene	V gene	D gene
TGCGCCAGCAGCCAAGTAACGGTGAACACTGAAGCTTTCTTT	CASSQVTVNTEAFF	-	TRBJ1-1	TRBV4-1	-
TGTGCCAGTAGTATGGGTAGCGGGAGGGCCTACAATGAGCAGTTCTTC	CASSMGSGRAYNEQFF	-	TRBJ2-1	TRBV19	TRBD2
TGCAGCGTTGGAAGGGGCCTCTCCTATGGCTACACCTTC	CSVGRGLSYGYTF	-	TRBJ1-2	TRBV29-1	-
TGTGCCAGCAGCTTTGACTCTACAGGGAGCGAGCAGTACTTC	CASSFDSTGSEQYF	few	TRBJ2-7	TRBV7-6	-
TGTGCCACCTCCCCGGCGCAGGGGGGTCGAGATACGCAGTATTTT	CATSPAQGGRDTQYF	-	TRBJ2-3	TRBV2	-
TGTGCCAGCTCACCACCGCCGGGGAGAACTAATGAAAAACTGTTTTTT	CASSPPPGRTNEKLFF	-	TRBJ1-4	TRBV18	-
TGCGCCAGCAGCTTTATACTAGCGGGGGCGGAGGATACGCAGTATTTT	CASSFILAGAEDTQYF	few	TRBJ2-3	TRBV5-1	TRBD2
TGTGCCACCCAAGGGACAGGGGTAACTGAAGCTTTCTTT	CATQGTGVTEAFF	-	TRBJ1-1	TRBV18	TRBD1
TGCGCCAGCAGCTTGCAGGGAGGTGGAAACACCATATATTTT	CASSLQGGGNTIYF	-	TRBJ1-3	TRBV5-1	-
TGTGCCAGCAGTTCACAGGGTCCTGCCTACGAGCAGTACTTC	CASSSQGPAYEQYF	-	TRBJ2-7	TRBV7-8	-
TGTGCCTACCGGACTAGCCGCCCCTACGAGCAGTACTTC	CAYRTSRPYEQYF	-	TRBJ2-7	TRBV30	TRBD2
TGTGCCAGCAGTTACGGCCTGCGGGGCACCTACGAGCAGTACTTC	CASSYGLRGTYEQYF	-	TRBJ2-7	TRBV6-6	-
TGTGCCAGCAGCTTGGCCCTGGGTACAGGGTCCCACGAGCAGTACTTC	CASSLALGTGSHEQYF	-	TRBJ2-7	TRBV5-4	-
TGTGCCAGCAGCTTACAGGGAAAGAACTACAATGAGCAGTTCTTC	CASSLQGKNYNEQFF	-	TRBJ2-1	TRBV7-3	-
TGCGCCAGCAGCCAAAACAGGGATCCCTACAATGAGCAGTTCTTC	CASSQNRDPYNEQFF	-	TRBJ2-1	TRBV5-1	-
TGTGCCAGCTCACCCCAGGTCACTAACACTGAAGCTTTCTTT	CASSPQVTNTEAFF	-	TRBJ1-1	TRBV18	-
TGTGCCAGTAGTATCCCTGGGACTAGCGTCTACGAGCAGTACTTC	CASSIPGTSVYEQYF	-	TRBJ2-7	TRBV19	TRBD2
TGTGCCAGCAGCTTCCCCCGCGGGACCCACAACACTGAAGCTTTCTTT	CASSFPRGTHNTEAFF	-	TRBJ1-1	TRBV11-2	-
TGTGCCAGCAGTGGGTGGCGGGGGGGCCATGAGCAGTTCTTC	CASSGWRGGHEQFF	few	TRBJ2-1	TRBV25-1	TRBD2
TGTGCCAGCAGCTTACGGCAGCCAACTAATGGAAAACTGTTTTTT	CASSLRQPTNGKLFF	-	TRBJ1-4	TRBV7-6	-
TGTGCCAGCAGTTTATTGTCGGGGACTGAAGCTTTCTTT	CASSLLSGTEAFF	-	TRBJ1-1	TRBV28	-
TGTGCCAGTAGTCCTCATCCGGGACTGGTTAACACTGAAGCTTTCTTT	CASSPHPGLVNTEAFF	-	TRBJ1-1	TRBV19	-